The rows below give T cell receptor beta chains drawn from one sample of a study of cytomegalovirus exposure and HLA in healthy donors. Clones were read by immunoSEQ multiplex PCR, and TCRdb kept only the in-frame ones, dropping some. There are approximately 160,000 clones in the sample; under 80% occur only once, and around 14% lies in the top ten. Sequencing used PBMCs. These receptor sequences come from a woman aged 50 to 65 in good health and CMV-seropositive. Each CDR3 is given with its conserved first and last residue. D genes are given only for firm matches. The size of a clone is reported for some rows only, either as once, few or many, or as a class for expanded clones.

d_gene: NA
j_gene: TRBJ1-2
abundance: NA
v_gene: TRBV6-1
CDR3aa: CASSVVPASRGNYGYTF
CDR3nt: TGTGCCAGCAGTGTCGTCCCCGCCTCTCGGGGTAACTATGGCTACACCTTC

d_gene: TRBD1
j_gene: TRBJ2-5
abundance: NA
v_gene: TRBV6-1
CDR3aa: CASSDTQGSWETQYF
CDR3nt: TGTGCCAGCAGTGACACACAGGGGTCTTGGGAGACCCAGTACTTC

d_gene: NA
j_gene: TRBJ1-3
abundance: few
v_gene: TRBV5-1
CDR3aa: CASSLESGAKGNTIYF
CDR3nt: TGCGCCAGCAGCTTGGAATCGGGTGCAAAGGGAAACACCATATATTTT

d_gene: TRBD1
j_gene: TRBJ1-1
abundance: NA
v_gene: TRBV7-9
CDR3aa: CASSPPTGQGFVTEAFF
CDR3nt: TGTGCCAGCAGCCCCCCGACGGGACAGGGGTTTGTCACTGAAGCTTTCTTT

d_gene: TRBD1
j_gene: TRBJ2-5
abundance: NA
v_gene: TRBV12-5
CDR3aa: CASSPGQGPQETQYF
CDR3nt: TGTGCTAGTTCTCCGGGACAGGGACCCCAAGAGACCCAGTACTTC

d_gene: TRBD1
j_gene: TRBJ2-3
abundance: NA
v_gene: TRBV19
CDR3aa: CASSIRTGPSTDTQYF
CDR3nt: TGTGCCAGTAGTATCAGGACAGGTCCTAGCACAGATACGCAGTATTTT

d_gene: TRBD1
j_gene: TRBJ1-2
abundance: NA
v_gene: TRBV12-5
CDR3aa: CASGSGTGGFGYTF
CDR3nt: TGTGCTAGTGGTTCCGGGACAGGGGGCTTTGGCTACACCTTC

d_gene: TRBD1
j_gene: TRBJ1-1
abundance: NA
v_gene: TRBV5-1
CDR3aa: CASSTDRVGRTEAFF
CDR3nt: TGCGCCAGCAGCACGGACAGGGTCGGCCGCACTGAAGCTTTCTTT

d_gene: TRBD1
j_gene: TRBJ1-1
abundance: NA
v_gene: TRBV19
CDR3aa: CASSSVGTGSEAFF
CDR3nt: TGTGCCAGTAGCTCGGTGGGGACAGGTTCGGAAGCTTTCTTT

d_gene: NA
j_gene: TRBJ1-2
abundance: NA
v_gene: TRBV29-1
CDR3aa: CSVESTYGYTF
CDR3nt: TGCAGCGTTGAATCGACATATGGCTACACCTTC

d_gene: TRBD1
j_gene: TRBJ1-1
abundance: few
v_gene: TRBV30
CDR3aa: CAWETRPGTEGARTKDTEAFF
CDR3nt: TGTGCCTGGGAAACCCGCCCAGGTACGGAGGGGGCGCGGACAAAGGACACTGAAGCTTTCTTT

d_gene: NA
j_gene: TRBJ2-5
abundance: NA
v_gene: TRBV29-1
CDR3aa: CSVVWAGMEETQYF
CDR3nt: TGCAGCGTTGTGTGGGCGGGGATGGAAGAGACCCAGTACTTC

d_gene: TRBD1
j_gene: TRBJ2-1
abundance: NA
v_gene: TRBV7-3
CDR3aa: CASSRQGPNEQFF
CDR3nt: TGTGCCAGCAGCCGACAGGGCCCCAATGAGCAGTTCTTC

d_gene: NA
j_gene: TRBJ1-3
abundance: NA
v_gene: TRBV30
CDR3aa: CAWSVGGNSGNTIYF
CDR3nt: TGTGCCTGGAGTGTTGGGGGCAACTCTGGAAACACCATATATTTT

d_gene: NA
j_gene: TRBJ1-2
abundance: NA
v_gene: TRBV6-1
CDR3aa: CASTTTGGYTF
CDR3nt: TGTGCCAGCACTACCACAGGTGGCTACACCTTC